This entry lists 15 T cell receptor beta chains sequenced from one sample in a study of cytomegalovirus exposure and HLA in healthy donors (dated by TCRdb to 2015 to 2018). The library was built by means of the immunoSEQ multiplex PCR assay. For the multiplex PCR, a mixture combining 60 forward primers for TCR Vbeta segments and 13 reverse primers for TCR Jbeta segments was used. The table was pulled from immuneACCESS by TCRdb, which kept in-frame rearrangements only. Such tables lose some clones; where checked, under half of the loss comes from unresolved V genes, and the rest has no known cause. This sample is represented by about 130,000 clones; about 68% of them were singletons. The ten largest clones add up to 3.5% to 4.5% of the sample. Sequencing was carried out using PBMCs. The receptors were sampled from a man between 40 and 49 years old in good health and CMV-seropositive.

This clone has a handful of counts. This chain links TRBV4-3 with TRBJ2-3; the D gene is possibly TRBD2 (5 bases). Germline lookup yields CDR1 LGHNA and CDR2 YSLEER. The V end was cut by 3 bases, the J end by 3 bases, with 10 bases between. The CDR3 runs 14 residues. The CDR3 sequence: CASSHDGGTDTQYF. The CDR3 DNA is TGCGCCAGCAGCCATGATGGAGGTACAGATACGCAGTATTTT.

The gene calls are TRBV6-1 and TRBJ1-2; 7 bases match TRBD1. The CDR3 runs to 14 residues. Losses at the gene ends were 5 bases for V and 7 bases for J; bases not matched to a gene: 10. The germline CDR1 and CDR2 sequences are MNHNS and SASEGT. The CDR3 bases are TGTGCCAGCAGTCAGAGCCGGGACAGCGGTGGCTACACCTTC. Translation gives CASSQSRDSGGYTF.

Only a few counts were recorded for this clone. The genes are TRBV11-3 and TRBJ2-1; 9 bases agree with TRBD2. After removal of 2 bases from V and 7 bases from J, the junction contained 12 bases not matched to a gene. The CDR3 runs to 17 residues. CDR1 is SGHNT and CDR2 is YENEEA in the germline V gene. This CDR3 reads CASSLFGGGGDQNEQFF. The CDR3 nucleotides read TGTGCCAGCAGCTTATTTGGGGGCGGGGGGGACCAGAATGAGCAGTTCTTC.

This sequence joins TRBV15 and TRBJ1-4; D gene uncertain. Trimming left V 1 base short and J 8 bases short, with 17 bases between. The germline gives CDR1 LNHNV, CDR2 YYDKDF (reference sequence). The CDR3 runs 16 residues. The CDR3 spells CATSRVSTVRGEKLFF. The DNA for the CDR3 is TGTGCCACCAGCAGAGTTTCGACGGTCCGGGGAGAAAAACTGTTTTTT.

The rearrangement links TRBV11-2 to TRBJ1-6; D is undetermined. This CDR3 contains 16 residues. Trimming took 0 bases from V and 2 from J, leaving 8 bases between them. CDR1 and CDR2 from the germline V gene are SGHAT and FQNNGV. The CDR3 region has the DNA TGTGCCAGCAGCTTAGACGCGGGCACCTATAATTCACCCCTCCACTTT. Translating gives CASSLDAGTYNSPLHF.

The chain's CDR3 is CASSFLTSGRAPDTQYF. The CDR3 DNA reads TGCGCCAGCAGCTTTCTGACTAGCGGGAGGGCCCCAGATACGCAGTATTTT. The chain couples TRBV5-1 to TRBJ2-3; 14 bases fit TRBD2. Germline loops: CDR1 SGHRS, CDR2 YFSETQ. This CDR3 has 17 residues. J was trimmed by 4 bases and V by 2 bases; bases with no gene match: 6.

Comments on this clone: The sample contains more than one DNA sequence encoding this CDR3. The V and J genes are TRBV5-1 and TRBJ1-5; TRBD1 matches 8 bases. J was trimmed by 4 bases and V by 0 bases; bases with no gene match: 3. The CDR3 extends over 15 amino acids. Per the germline V gene, CDR1 is SGHRS and CDR2 is YFSETQ. The CDR3 nucleotides are TGCGCCAGCAGCTTGGACAGGGGGGGAAATCAGCCCCAGCATTTT. Protein: CASSLDRGGNQPQHF.

Regarding this clone: This CDR3 is also generated by other DNA sequences in the sample. CDR3 residues: CASRDRTAYQPQHF. The DNA of the CDR3 is TGTGCCAGCAGGGACCGGACAGCTTATCAGCCCCAGCATTTT. The V gene is TRBV2, the J gene TRBJ1-5; weak D call: TRBD1 (6 bases). The CDR3 consists of 14 residues. In germline, CDR1 is SNHLY, CDR2 FYNNEI. V was shortened by 6 bases and J by 5 bases, with 14 bases between the two germline ends.

This clone was recorded once. This chain links TRBV5-1 with TRBJ2-7; TRBD1 might be the D (5 bases). This CDR3 is built from 16 residues. V gave up 2 bases and J gave up 0 bases, with 15 bases separating them. CDR1 is SGHRS and CDR2 is YFSETQ in the germline V gene. The CDR3 protein is CASSFGRGPSSYEQYF. CDR3 in DNA: TGCGCCAGCAGCTTCGGTAGGGGCCCGAGCTCCTACGAGCAGTACTTC. Filled out from reference TRBV5-1 and TRBJ2-7, the complete variable domain reads KAGVTQTPRYLIKTRGQQVTLSCSPISGHRSVSWYQQTPGQGLQFLFEYFSETQRNKGNFPGRFSGRQFSNSRSEMNVSTLELGDSALYLCASSFGRGPSSYEQYFGPGTRLTVT.

This chain connects TRBV9 to TRBJ1-1, with D tentatively TRBD1 (5 bases). Deletions cut 0 bases from V and 4 bases from J, with 22 bases between. The CDR3 sequence is 18 residues long. Germline loops: CDR1 SGDLS, CDR2 YYNGEE. The CDR3 DNA follows: TGTGCCAGCAGCGTAGATCGGGGGATAAGGGGCCAACTCACTGAAGCTTTCTTT. It codes for CASSVDRGIRGQLTEAFF. The full variable domain, completed using reference TRBV9 and TRBJ1-1, is DSGVTQTPKHLITATGQRVTLRCSPRSGDLSVYWYQQSLDQGLQFLIQYYNGEERAKGNILERFSAQQFPDLHSELNLSSLELGDSALYFCASSVDRGIRGQLTEAFFGQGTRLTVV.

In nucleotides, the CDR3 is TGTGCCAGCAGCTTAGGGGCGCAGCATGAGCAGTACTTC. Translating gives CASSLGAQHEQYF. The rearrangement joins TRBV7-2 to TRBJ2-7, with unresolved D. V gave up 1 base and J gave up 7 bases, with 11 bases separating them. Germline CDR1 is SGHTA and CDR2 is FQGNSA. CDR3 length equals 13 residues.

The chain uses TRBV5-1 and TRBJ2-4; D not certain. The V gene lost 0 bases and the J gene lost 3 bases, with 13 bases spanning the gap. Germline assignment: CDR1 SGHRS and CDR2 YFSETQ. The CDR3 is 16 amino acids. CDR3 residues: CASSLVQSHNKNIQYF. The CDR3 DNA sequence: TGCGCCAGCAGCTTGGTTCAGTCCCACAACAAAAACATTCAGTACTTC.

The V and J genes are TRBV29-1 and TRBJ1-1, with D uncertain. Trimming removed 7 bases from V and 3 bases from J, with 6 bases in between. This CDR3 contains 10 residues. CDR1 SQVTM and CDR2 ANQGSEA come from the germline V gene. The CDR3 sequence: CSAGDTEAFF. In DNA, the CDR3 is TGCAGCGCCGGGGACACTGAAGCTTTCTTT.

In its sample, this clone was seen a few times. V gene TRBV28 combines with J gene TRBJ1-1, with TRBD1 matching over 7 bases. After removal of 6 bases from V and 0 bases from J, the junction contained 10 bases not matched to a gene. This CDR3 has 16 residues. CDR1 is MDHEN and CDR2 is SYDVKM in the germline V gene. CDR3 nucleotides: TGTGCCAGCAGCCAAAAGGGGGCGCGGGTGAACACTGAAGCTTTCTTT. It encodes CASSQKGARVNTEAFF.

This CDR3 is CASSLQGGELFF. Written as DNA, the CDR3 is TGTGCCAGCAGCTTGCAGGGCGGGGAGCTGTTTTTT. This chain connects TRBV5-4 to TRBJ2-2, with D maybe TRBD1 (5 bases). The germline V gene has CDR1 SGHNT and CDR2 YYREEE (reference sequence). Deletions cut 1 base from V and 7 bases from J, with 5 bases between. The CDR3 consists of 12 residues.